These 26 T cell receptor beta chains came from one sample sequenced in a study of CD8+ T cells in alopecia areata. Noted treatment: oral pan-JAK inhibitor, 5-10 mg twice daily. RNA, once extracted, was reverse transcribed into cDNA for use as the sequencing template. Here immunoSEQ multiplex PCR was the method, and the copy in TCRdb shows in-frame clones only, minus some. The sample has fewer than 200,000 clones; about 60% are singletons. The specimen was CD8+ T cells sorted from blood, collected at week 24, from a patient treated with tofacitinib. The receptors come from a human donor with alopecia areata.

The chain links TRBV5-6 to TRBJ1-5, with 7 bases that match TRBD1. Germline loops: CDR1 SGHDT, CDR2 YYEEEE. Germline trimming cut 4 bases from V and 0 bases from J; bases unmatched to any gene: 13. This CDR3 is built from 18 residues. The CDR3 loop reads CASSQRQGLRYSNQPQHF. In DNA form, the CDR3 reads TGTGCCAGCAGCCAAAGACAGGGTCTTCGGTATAGCAATCAGCCCCAGCATTTT.

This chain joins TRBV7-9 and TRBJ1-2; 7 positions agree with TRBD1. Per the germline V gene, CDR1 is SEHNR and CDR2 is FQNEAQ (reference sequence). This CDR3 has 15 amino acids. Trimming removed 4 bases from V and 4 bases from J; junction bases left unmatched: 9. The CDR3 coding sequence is TGTGCCAGCAGCTCTCCCCGGACAGGAGGCTATGGCTACACCTTC. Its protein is CASSSPRTGGYGYTF.

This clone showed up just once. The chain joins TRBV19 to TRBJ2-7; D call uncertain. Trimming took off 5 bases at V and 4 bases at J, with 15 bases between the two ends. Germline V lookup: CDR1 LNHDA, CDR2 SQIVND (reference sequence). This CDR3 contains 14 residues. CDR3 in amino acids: CASSPLDAIYEQYF. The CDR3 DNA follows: TGTGCCAGTAGTCCCCTGGATGCAATATACGAGCAGTACTTC.

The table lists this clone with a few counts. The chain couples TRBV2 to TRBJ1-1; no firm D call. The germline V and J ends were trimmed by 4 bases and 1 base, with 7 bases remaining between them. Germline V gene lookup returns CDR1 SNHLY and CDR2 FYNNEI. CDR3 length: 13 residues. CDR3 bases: TGTGCCAGCAGTGCTTGGGAGAACACTGAAGCTTTCTTT. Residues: CASSAWENTEAFF. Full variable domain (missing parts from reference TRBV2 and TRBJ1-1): EPEVTQTPSHQVTQMGQEVILRCVPISNHLYFYWYRQILGQKVEFLVSFYNNEISEKSEIFDDQFSVERPDGSNFTLKIRSTKLEDSAMYFCASSAWENTEAFFGQGTRLTVV.

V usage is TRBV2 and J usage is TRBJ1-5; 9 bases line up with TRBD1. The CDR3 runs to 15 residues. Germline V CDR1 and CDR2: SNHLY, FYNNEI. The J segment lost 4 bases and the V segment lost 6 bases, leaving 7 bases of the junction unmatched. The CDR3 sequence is CASSVTGTGNQPQHF. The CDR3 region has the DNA TGTGCCAGCAGCGTAACCGGGACAGGGAATCAGCCCCAGCATTTT.

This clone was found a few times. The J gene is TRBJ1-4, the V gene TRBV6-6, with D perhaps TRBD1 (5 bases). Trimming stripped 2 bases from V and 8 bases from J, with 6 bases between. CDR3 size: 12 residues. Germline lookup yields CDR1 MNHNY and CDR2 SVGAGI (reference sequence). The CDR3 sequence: CASSYGAEKLFF. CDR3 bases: TGTGCCAGCAGTTACGGGGCCGAAAAACTGTTTTTT.

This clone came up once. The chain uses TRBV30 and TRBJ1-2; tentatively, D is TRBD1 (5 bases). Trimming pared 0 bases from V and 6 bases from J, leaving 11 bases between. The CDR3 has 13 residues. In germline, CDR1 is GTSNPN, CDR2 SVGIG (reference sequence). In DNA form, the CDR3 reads TGTGCCTGGAGTGTCCGGACAAGGCATGGCTACACCTTC. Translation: CAWSVRTRHGYTF.

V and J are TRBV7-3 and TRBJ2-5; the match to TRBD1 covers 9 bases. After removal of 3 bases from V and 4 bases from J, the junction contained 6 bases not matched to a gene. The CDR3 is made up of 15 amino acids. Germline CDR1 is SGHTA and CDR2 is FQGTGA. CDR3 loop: CASSFGTGPRETQYF. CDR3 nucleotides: TGTGCCAGCAGCTTCGGGACAGGGCCTAGAGAGACCCAGTACTTC.

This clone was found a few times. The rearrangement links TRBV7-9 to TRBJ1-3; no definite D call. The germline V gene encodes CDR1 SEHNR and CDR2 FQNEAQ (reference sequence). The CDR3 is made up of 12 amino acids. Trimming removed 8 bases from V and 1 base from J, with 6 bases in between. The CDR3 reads CASPGSGNTIYF. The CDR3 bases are TGTGCCAGCCCTGGGTCTGGAAACACCATATATTTT.

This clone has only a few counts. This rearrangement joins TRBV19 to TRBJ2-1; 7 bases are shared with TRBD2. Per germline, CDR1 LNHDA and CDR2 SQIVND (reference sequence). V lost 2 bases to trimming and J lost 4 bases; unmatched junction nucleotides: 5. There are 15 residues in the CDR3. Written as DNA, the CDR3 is TGTGCCAGTAGTATAACGGGGGGAGGGTACAATGAGCAGTTCTTC. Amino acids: CASSITGGGYNEQFF. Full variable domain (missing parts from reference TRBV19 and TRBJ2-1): DGGITQSPKYLFRKEGQNVTLSCEQNLNHDAMYWYRQDPGQGLRLIYYSQIVNDFQKGDIAEGYSVSREKKESFPLTVTSAQKNPTAFYLCASSITGGGYNEQFFGPGTRLTVL.

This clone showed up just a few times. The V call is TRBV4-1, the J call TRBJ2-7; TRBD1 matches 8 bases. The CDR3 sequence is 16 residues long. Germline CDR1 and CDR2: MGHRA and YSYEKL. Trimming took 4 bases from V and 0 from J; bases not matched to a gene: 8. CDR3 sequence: CASSPARTGLSYEQYF. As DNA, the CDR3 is TGCGCCAGCAGCCCAGCACGGACAGGGCTCTCCTACGAGCAGTACTTC.

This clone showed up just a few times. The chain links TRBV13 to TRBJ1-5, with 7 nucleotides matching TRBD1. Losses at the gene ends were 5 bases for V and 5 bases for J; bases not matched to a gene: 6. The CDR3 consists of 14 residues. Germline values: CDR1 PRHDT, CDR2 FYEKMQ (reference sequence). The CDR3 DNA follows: TGTGCCAGCAGCGTTGGACAGGCATATCAGCCCCAGCATTTT. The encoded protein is CASSVGQAYQPQHF.

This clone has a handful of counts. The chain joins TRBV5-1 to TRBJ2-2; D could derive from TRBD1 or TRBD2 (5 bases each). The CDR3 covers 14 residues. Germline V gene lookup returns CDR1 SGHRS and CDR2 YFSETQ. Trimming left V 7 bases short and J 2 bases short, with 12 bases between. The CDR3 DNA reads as TGCGCCAGCTTCAGAGGGACCAACACCGGGGAGCTGTTTTTT. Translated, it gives CASFRGTNTGELFF.

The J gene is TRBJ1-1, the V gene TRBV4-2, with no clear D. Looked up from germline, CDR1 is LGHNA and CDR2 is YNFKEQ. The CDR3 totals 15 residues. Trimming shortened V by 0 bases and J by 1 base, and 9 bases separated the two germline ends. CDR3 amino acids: CASSQDNGRNTEAFF. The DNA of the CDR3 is TGTGCCAGCAGCCAAGATAACGGCAGGAACACTGAAGCTTTCTTT.

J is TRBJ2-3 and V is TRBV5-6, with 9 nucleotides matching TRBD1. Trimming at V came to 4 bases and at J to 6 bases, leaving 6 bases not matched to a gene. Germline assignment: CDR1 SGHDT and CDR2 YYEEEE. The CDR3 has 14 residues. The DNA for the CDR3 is TGTGCCAGCAGCGCTGGGACAGGGTTCGATACGCAGTATTTT. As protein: CASSAGTGFDTQYF.

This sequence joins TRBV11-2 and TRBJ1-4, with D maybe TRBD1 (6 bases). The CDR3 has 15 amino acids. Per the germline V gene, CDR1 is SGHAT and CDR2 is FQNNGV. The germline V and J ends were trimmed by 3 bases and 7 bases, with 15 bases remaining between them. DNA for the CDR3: TGTGCCAGCAGCTTTGGGGAAGGGGACATTGAAAAACTGTTTTTT. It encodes CASSFGEGDIEKLFF.

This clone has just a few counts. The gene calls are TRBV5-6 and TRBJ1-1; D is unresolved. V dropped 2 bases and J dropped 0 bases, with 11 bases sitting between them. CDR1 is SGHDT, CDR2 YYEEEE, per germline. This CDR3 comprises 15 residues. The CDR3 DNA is TGTGCCAGCAGCTTTGAAGGCGCAGTGAACACTGAAGCTTTCTTT. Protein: CASSFEGAVNTEAFF.

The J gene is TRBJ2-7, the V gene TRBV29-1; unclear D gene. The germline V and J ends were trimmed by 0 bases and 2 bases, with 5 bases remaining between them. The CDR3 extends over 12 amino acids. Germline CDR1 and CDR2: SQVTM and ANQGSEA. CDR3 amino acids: CSVEDRAYEQYF. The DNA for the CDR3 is TGCAGCGTTGAAGATCGAGCCTACGAGCAGTACTTC.

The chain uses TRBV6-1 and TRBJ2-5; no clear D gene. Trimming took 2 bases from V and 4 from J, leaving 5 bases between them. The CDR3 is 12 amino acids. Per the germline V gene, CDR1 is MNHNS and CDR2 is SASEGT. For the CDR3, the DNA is TGTGCCAGCAGTGAATGGAGAGAGACCCAGTACTTC. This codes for CASSEWRETQYF.

This CDR3 is CASSPWTDNYGYTF. The CDR3 DNA reads TGTGCCAGCAGCCCGTGGACCGATAACTATGGCTACACCTTC. The J gene is TRBJ1-2, the V gene TRBV5-6, with D unresolved. There are 14 residues in the CDR3. Trimming removed 4 bases at V and 1 base at J, with 11 bases between. Germline CDR1 SGHDT, CDR2 YYEEEE.

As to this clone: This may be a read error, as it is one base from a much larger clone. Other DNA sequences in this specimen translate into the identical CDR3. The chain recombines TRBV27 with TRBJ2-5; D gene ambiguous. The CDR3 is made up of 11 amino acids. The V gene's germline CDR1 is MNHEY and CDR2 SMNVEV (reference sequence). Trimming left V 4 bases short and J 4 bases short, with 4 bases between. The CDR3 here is CASSWGETQYF. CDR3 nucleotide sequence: TGTGCCAGCAGTTGGGGAGAGACCCAGTACTTC.

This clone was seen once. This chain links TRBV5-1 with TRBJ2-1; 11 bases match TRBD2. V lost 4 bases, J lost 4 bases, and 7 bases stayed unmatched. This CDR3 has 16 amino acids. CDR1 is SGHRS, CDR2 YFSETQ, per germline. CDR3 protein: CASSASSGGIYNEQFF. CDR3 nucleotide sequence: TGCGCCAGCAGCGCCTCTAGCGGGGGGATTTACAATGAGCAGTTCTTC.

CDR3 amino acids: CASSLGSRGGGYNEQFF. The CDR3, as DNA: TGTGCCAGCAGTTTAGGCAGTCGGGGCGGGGGCTACAATGAGCAGTTCTTC. The chain employs TRBV27 and TRBJ2-1; 7 nucleotides line up with TRBD2. Per germline, CDR1 MNHEY and CDR2 SMNVEV (reference sequence). V gave up 2 bases and J gave up 3 bases; unmatched junction bases: 10. This CDR3 has 17 amino acids.

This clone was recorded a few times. The CDR3 here is CASSGDSSYNSPLHF. CDR3 coding DNA: TGTGCCAGCAGCGGGGACAGCTCCTATAATTCACCCCTCCACTTT. The chain combines TRBV7-2 with TRBJ1-6; 7 nucleotides match TRBD1. CDR1 and CDR2 (germline): SGHTA, FQGNSA. The CDR3 consists of 15 residues. The junction had 1 base not matched to a gene; V was cut back by 5 bases and J by 0 bases.

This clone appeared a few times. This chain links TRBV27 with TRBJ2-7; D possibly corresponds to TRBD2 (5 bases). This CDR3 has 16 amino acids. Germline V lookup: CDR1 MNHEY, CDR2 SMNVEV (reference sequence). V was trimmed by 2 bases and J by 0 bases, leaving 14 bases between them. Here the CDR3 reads CASSLIWRRSSYEQYF. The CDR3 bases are TGTGCCAGCAGTTTAATTTGGAGGAGGAGCTCCTACGAGCAGTACTTC.

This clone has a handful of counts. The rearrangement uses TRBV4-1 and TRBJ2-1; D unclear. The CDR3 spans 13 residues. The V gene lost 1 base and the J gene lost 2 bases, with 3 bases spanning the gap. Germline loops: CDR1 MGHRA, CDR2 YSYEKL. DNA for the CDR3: TGCGCCAGCAGCCAAGGGGCCTACAATGAGCAGTTCTTC. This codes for CASSQGAYNEQFF.